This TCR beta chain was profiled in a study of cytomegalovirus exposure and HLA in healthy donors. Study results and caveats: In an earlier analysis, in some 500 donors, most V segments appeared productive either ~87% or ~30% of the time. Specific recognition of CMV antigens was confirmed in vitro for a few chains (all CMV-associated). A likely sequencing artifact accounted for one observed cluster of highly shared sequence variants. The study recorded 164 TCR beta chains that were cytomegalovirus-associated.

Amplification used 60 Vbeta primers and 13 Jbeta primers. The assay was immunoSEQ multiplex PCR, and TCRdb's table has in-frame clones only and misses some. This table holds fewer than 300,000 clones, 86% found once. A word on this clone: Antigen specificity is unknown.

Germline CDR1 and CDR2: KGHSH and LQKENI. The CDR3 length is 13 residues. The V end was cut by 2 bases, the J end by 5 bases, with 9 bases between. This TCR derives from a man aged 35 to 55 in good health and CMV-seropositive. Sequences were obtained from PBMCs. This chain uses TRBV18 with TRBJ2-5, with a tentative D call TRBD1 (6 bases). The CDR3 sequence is CASSPRGTETQYF. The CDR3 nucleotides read TGTGCCAGCTCACCAAGGGGGACGGAGACCCAGTACTTC. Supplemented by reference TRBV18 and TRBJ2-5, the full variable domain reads NAGVMQNPRHLVRRRGQEARLRCSPMKGHSHVYWYRQLPEEGLKFMVYLQKENIIDESGMPKERFSAEFPKEGPSILRIQQVVRGDSAAYFCASSPRGTETQYFGPGTRLLVL.